A selection of T cell receptor beta chains follows, all from one sample in a study of naive and memory T cell subsets. TCRdb reprocessed the UMI-ligation and nested PCR reads with MiXCR, giving one entry per CDR3 protein. In the table there are 99,000 or so distinct CDR3 sequences, roughly 15% of which are singletons. The source material was naive CD8+ T cells from blood. Every receptor here comes from a human donor in good health. Both conserved end residues are part of each CDR3. Each record gives: J gene, V gene, CDR3 protein.

>TRBJ2-7|TRBV27
CASSLSTGAEEQYF
>TRBJ2-7|TRBV29-1
CSVEAWREGRNEQYF
>TRBJ1-1|TRBV11-2
CASSFRSGRMNTEAFF
>TRBJ2-2|TRBV6-2/TRBV6-3
CASSYGTGSTGELFF
>TRBJ2-3|TRBV6-2/TRBV6-3
CASSYVGSGSADTQYF
>TRBJ2-7|TRBV11-1
CASSPTRQGYEQYF
>TRBJ2-3|TRBV20-1
CSAILAGVLASTDTQYF
>TRBJ1-1|TRBV10-3
CAISESGQGRSNTEAFF
>TRBJ2-1|TRBV19
CASSIAGRSYNEQFF
>TRBJ1-5|TRBV12-3/TRBV12-4
CASSFIGRQFQPQHF
>TRBJ2-7|TRBV29-1
CSVEFMGYEQYF
>TRBJ2-3|TRBV13
CASRKATPQITQYF
>TRBJ2-5|TRBV5-1
CASSLEPGDPRETQYF
>TRBJ2-1|TRBV27
CASAPILHNEQFF
>TRBJ2-3|TRBV10-3
CAISELRQGGTDTQYF
>TRBJ2-6|TRBV4-2
CASSLLSSGANVLTF
>TRBJ2-1|TRBV29-1
CSVWDRENEQFF
>TRBJ1-1|TRBV6-2/TRBV6-3
CASSFTGPHTEAFF
>TRBJ2-7|TRBV4-3
CASSPWGGSSYEQYF
>TRBJ2-1|TRBV11-2
CASSLIRGGGANNEQFF
>TRBJ1-2|TRBV19
CASTNSLFYGYTF
>TRBJ1-1|TRBV6-1
CASSGSVTEAFF
>TRBJ1-1|TRBV12-3/TRBV12-4
CASSSAVNTEAFF
>TRBJ2-5|TRBV9
CASSVGAGGKETQYF
>TRBJ2-7|TRBV9
CASSDSAGSGEQYF
>TRBJ1-2|TRBV7-9
CASSFPTGYYGYTF
>TRBJ1-1|TRBV19
CASSIGVTEAFF
>TRBJ2-7|TRBV3-1
CASSLPGQSSYEQYF
>TRBJ1-1|TRBV29-1
CSVSWGGRGAGDTEAFF
>TRBJ2-1|TRBV7-9
CASRRTGGWQFF
>TRBJ2-3|TRBV20-1
CSAKEVAGGAIYTQYF
>TRBJ1-2|TRBV27
CASRPAGEGYTF
>TRBJ1-2|TRBV6-2/TRBV6-3
CASGDRGLWNYGYTF
>TRBJ2-3|TRBV7-8
CASSLRGMGRSTDTQYF
>TRBJ2-1|TRBV11-2
CASSRPRDREDEQFF
>TRBJ2-3|TRBV7-9
CASSDGNLAGGPTQYF
>TRBJ1-6|TRBV6-1
CASSEGGARNSPLHF
>TRBJ2-7|TRBV7-6
CASSLASTSYEQYF
>TRBJ2-1|TRBV7-2
CASSPGTSGEQFF
>TRBJ1-3|TRBV4-3
CASSQDLTRVGINTIYF
>TRBJ2-1|TRBV12-5
CASGFGNEQFF
>TRBJ2-1|TRBV18
CASSPSSRGNEQFF
>TRBJ1-2|TRBV29-1
CSATRTGTDYGYTF
>TRBJ2-7|TRBV12-3/TRBV12-4
CASRGRTGVLPLTDEQYF
>TRBJ2-1|TRBV9
CASSAAGGAGAYNEQFF
>TRBJ1-1|TRBV4-3
CASSQDSSKAYTPMNTEAFF
>TRBJ2-5|TRBV13
CASSLAGSKETQYF
>TRBJ2-5|TRBV29-1
CSVGQQGWEETQYF
>TRBJ1-5|TRBV7-9
CASSLPSPGGLQPQHF
>TRBJ2-7|TRBV5-6
CASSDNGEGSSYEQYF
>TRBJ2-2|TRBV6-9
CASSFARNTGELFF